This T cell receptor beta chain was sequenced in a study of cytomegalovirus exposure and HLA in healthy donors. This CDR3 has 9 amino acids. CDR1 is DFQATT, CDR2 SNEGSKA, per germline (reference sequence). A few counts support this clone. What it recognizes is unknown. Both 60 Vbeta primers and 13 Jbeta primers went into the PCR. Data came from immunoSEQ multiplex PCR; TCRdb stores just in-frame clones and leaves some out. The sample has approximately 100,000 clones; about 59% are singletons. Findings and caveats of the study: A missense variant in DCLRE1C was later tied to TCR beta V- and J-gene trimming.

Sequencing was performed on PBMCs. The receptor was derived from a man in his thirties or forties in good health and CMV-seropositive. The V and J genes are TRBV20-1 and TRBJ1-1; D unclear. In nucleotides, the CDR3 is TGCAGCCGTAATGCTGAAGCTTTCTTT. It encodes CSRNAEAFF.